One and the same sample provided the 13 T cell receptor beta chains below, sequenced in a study of blood T cell repertoires in COVID-19. Profiling relied on immunoSEQ multiplex PCR, and the TCRdb table lists in-frame clones only, not all of them. The sample lists roughly 70,000 clones, about 83% seen once, with 19% in the top ten. Sequenced: peripheral blood. The receptors derive from a woman aged 80 or over with acute or convalescent COVID-19.

V usage is TRBV2 and J usage is TRBJ2-5, with no clear D. The CDR3 covers 13 residues. V was shortened by 4 bases and J by 3 bases, with 9 bases between the two germline ends. Per germline, CDR1 SNHLY and CDR2 FYNNEI. CDR3 region: CASSGEKKETQYF. The CDR3 nucleotides read TGTGCCAGCAGTGGAGAGAAGAAAGAGACCCAGTACTTC. The full variable domain, its missing parts supplied by reference TRBV2 and TRBJ2-5, is EPEVTQTPSHQVTQMGQEVILRCVPISNHLYFYWYRQILGQKVEFLVSFYNNEISEKSEIFDDQFSVERPDGSNFTLKIRSTKLEDSAMYFCASSGEKKETQYFGPGTRLLVL.

The gene calls are TRBV7-2 and TRBJ2-6, with TRBD1 matching over 11 bases. Germline CDR1 and CDR2: SGHTA and FQGNSA. There are 17 residues in the CDR3. V lost 5 bases to trimming and J lost 0 bases; unmatched junction nucleotides: 3. The CDR3 loop is CASSGTGGISGANVLTF. CDR3 DNA sequence: TGTGCCAGCAGCGGGACAGGGGGTATCTCTGGGGCCAACGTCCTGACTTTC.

This sequence joins TRBV19 and TRBJ1-4; TRBD1 aligns across 7 bases. With V trimmed by 0 bases and J by 13 bases, 5 bases remained unmatched. The CDR3 loop spans 13 amino acids. Germline CDR1 is LNHDA and CDR2 is SQIVND (reference sequence). CDR3 region: CASSIDPTGTLFF. The CDR3 DNA sequence: TGTGCCAGTAGTATAGACCCGACAGGGACACTGTTTTTT.

Here the CDR3 reads CASGLSFNTEAFF. In DNA, the CDR3 is TGTGCTAGTGGTTTGTCCTTTAACACTGAAGCTTTCTTT. The chain carries TRBV12-5 and TRBJ1-1; D unclear. CDR1 LGHNT and CDR2 FRNRAP come from the germline V gene. V was shortened by 2 bases and J by 2 bases, with 6 bases between the two germline ends. The CDR3 is 13 residues long.

The rearrangement uses TRBV19 and TRBJ2-5, with TRBD2 matching 7 bases. CDR3 length: 14 residues. Germline V gene data show CDR1 as LNHDA and CDR2 as SQIVND (reference sequence). Losses at the gene ends were 3 bases for V and 5 bases for J; bases not matched to a gene: 6. The CDR3 DNA is TGTGCCAGTAGTATTGCGGGAGTGTCGGAGACCCAGTACTTC. It is translated as CASSIAGVSETQYF.

As DNA, the CDR3 is TGCGCCAGCAGCTGGGGAGCGTCGGGGACTGAAGCTTTCTTT. It codes for CASSWGASGTEAFF. This chain joins TRBV5-1 and TRBJ1-1; D gene uncertain. The CDR3 is made up of 14 amino acids. Between the trimmed V and J ends, which lost 3 bases and 5 bases, there was a span of 14 bases. In germline, CDR1 is SGHRS, CDR2 YFSETQ.

The V and J genes are TRBV28 and TRBJ1-1, with D possibly TRBD1 on 5 matching bases. Deletions cut 5 bases from V and 10 bases from J, with 20 bases between. Per the germline V gene, CDR1 is MDHEN and CDR2 is SYDVKM. This CDR3 contains 14 residues. The CDR3 is CASSLTGTQDRAFF. The CDR3 DNA reads as TGTGCCAGCAGTCTTACCGGGACTCAGGACCGAGCTTTCTTT.

This clone was observed a single time. The chain is built from TRBV21-1 and TRBJ2-1; no check of the table's D call, TRBD2, against the DNA was made. TRBV21-1 is listed as a pseudogene. The CDR3 extends over 17 amino acids. The CDR3 is CASSKSSSGGAYNEQFF. In nucleotides, the CDR3 is TGTGCCAGCAGCAAATCCTCTAGCGGGGGGGCCTACAATGAGCAGTTCTTC.

The chain combines TRBV18 with TRBJ1-5; 7 positions agree with TRBD1. Germline lookup yields CDR1 KGHSH and CDR2 LQKENI. There are 14 residues in the CDR3. Unmatched junction bases numbered 4, after V lost 2 bases and J lost 6 bases. CDR3 region: CASSPDRVGQPQHF. In DNA, the CDR3 is TGTGCCAGCTCACCAGACAGGGTTGGTCAGCCCCAGCATTTT.

The V gene is TRBV6-5, the J gene TRBJ1-2; TRBD1 agrees at 7 bases. Germline CDR1 MNHEY, CDR2 SVGAGI. This CDR3 is 13 amino acids long. The V segment lost 7 bases and the J segment 4 bases; nucleotides outside the gene matches: 6. In nucleotides, the CDR3 is TGTGCCAGCACCTTACAGGGGAGCTATGGCTACACCTTC. Translating it yields CASTLQGSYGYTF.

This clone was observed once. V gene TRBV14 combines with J gene TRBJ1-1; 9 nucleotides agree with TRBD1. The CDR3 runs 14 residues. Germline CDR1 is SGHDN and CDR2 is FVKESK. V was pared by 4 bases and J by 6 bases, with 6 bases of the junction left unmatched. CDR3 sequence reads: CASSPYRDRAEAFF. In nucleotides, the CDR3 is TGTGCCAGCAGCCCCTATAGGGACAGGGCTGAAGCTTTCTTT.

The rearrangement uses TRBV25-1 and TRBJ2-7; possible D gene TRBD1, 5 bases. The CDR3 is made up of 13 amino acids. V lost 8 bases and J 3 bases, leaving 14 bases between the germline ends. Germline CDR1 MGHDK, CDR2 SYGVNS. CDR3 in amino acids: CASPIRQHYEQYF. The CDR3 bases are TGTGCCAGCCCTATTCGACAGCACTACGAGCAGTACTTC.

CDR3 sequence: CASSKQGAITGELFF. CDR3 sequence (DNA): TGCGCCAGCAGCAAACAGGGGGCAATCACCGGGGAGCTGTTTTTT. This chain connects TRBV5-1 to TRBJ2-2; 9 nucleotides match TRBD1. The V gene end was trimmed by 4 bases and the J gene end by 4 bases; junction bases not matched to a gene: 5. Germline V gene sequence: CDR1 SGHRS, CDR2 YFSETQ. The CDR3 loop spans 15 amino acids.